This note documents a single TCR beta chain sequence. What it binds is not known. This CDR3 spans 14 amino acids. Trimming removed 11 bases from V and 5 bases from J, with 18 bases in between. Germline loops: CDR1 MNHNY, CDR2 SVGAGI (reference sequence). TCRdb analysed the reads with MiXCR anew, one entry per CDR3 protein. This table holds about 900,000 distinct CDR3 sequences, approximately 30% found once. These data come from a study of T cell repertoires in cytomegalovirus infection. Overall study findings and caveats: Dominating the ex vivo response were HLA-C-restricted CMV-specific TCR beta clonotypes.

The chain joins TRBV6-6 to TRBJ2-2, with unresolved D. The TCR sequence derives from a human donor in good health (CMV status not recorded). Some clones in this sample may be carry-over from other donors' samples. The sequences come from cultured CD8+ T cells from PBMCs, collected from culture after CMV antigen stimulation. The DNA of the CDR3 is TGTGCCCTAAGGTGGTTAGGTATTACCGGGGAGCTGTTTTTT. The encoded protein is CALRWLGITGELFF.